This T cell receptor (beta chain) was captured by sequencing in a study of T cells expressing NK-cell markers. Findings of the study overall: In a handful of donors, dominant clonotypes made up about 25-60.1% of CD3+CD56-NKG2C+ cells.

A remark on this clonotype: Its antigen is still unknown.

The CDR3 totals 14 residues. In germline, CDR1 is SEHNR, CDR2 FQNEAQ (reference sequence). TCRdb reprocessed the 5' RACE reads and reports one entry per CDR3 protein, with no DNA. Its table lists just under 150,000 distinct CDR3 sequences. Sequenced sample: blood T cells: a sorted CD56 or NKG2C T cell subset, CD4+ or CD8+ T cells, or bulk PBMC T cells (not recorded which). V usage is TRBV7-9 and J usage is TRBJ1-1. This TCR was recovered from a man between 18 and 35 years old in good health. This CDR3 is CASSLPEMNTEAFF.